Listed here are 3 T cell receptor beta chains from one sample, sequenced in a study of metastatic and nonmetastatic thyroid tumors. TCRdb re-called the PCR reads through MiXCR. The data contain tens of thousands of clones, 20% to 25% of them singletons. Not a single patient had been given any form of treatment at any point before undergoing thyroid surgery. Sample: blood. All receptors derive from a female donor with papillary thyroid cancer or a benign thyroid nodule (not recorded which). Some clones in this sample may be carry-over from other donors' samples.

This clone was seen at least ten times. The chain combines TRBV6-1 with TRBJ2-3, with TRBD2 matching 9 bases. There are 15 residues in the CDR3. The trim removed 6 bases at V and 3 bases at J, leaving 7 bases unmatched. CDR1 MNHNS and CDR2 SASEGT come from the germline V gene. CDR3 loop: CASRYLAGETDTQYF. CDR3 coding DNA: TGTGCCAGCAGGTATTTAGCGGGGGAAACAGATACGCAGTATTTT.

This clone has a count of ten or more. The J gene is TRBJ1-1, the V gene TRBV6-1, with TRBD1 as a possible D gene (5 bases). V lost 6 bases and J 0 bases, leaving 11 bases between the germline ends. The CDR3 length is 14 residues. Germline values: CDR1 MNHNS, CDR2 SASEGT. The CDR3 DNA follows: TGTGCCAGCAGGGGGGACGGCCTGAACACTGAAGCTTTCTTT. Its translation: CASRGDGLNTEAFF.

The sample holds many counts of this clone. The chain carries TRBV6-5 and TRBJ2-1, with D possibly TRBD2 on 5 matching bases. V was clipped by 2 bases and J by 9 bases, with 5 bases between them. CDR3 size: 11 residues. Germline V gene sequence: CDR1 MNHEY, CDR2 SVGAGI. In DNA, the CDR3 is TGTGCCAGCAGTTACCGGGGTGAGCAGTTCTTC. This codes for CASSYRGEQFF.